This note documents a single TCR beta chain sequence. This record belongs to a study of blood T cell repertoires in COVID-19. Turning to the study itself: The United States, Italy and Spain were the sources of the acute and convalescent COVID-19 samples. From T cells, B-cell-depleted T cells, or PBMCs came the material, which was cDNA or gDNA.

In the authors' workflow: Using reference gene primer amplification, nucleated cell counts were estimated. This table comes from immunoSEQ multiplex PCR, and its TCRdb copy is limited to in-frame clones, with some not included. V, J and clone size are taken as reported in that table, and D and trimming were inferred from the DNA itself. This repertoire shows over 200,000 clones, around 83% found once; its top ten account for roughly 8.8%. V lost 1 base, J lost 0 bases, and 10 bases lay in between. The CDR3 length is 15 residues. Germline assignment: CDR1 SGHRS and CDR2 YFSETQ. V gene TRBV5-1 combines with J gene TRBJ1-2; no reliable D call. What was sequenced was peripheral blood. The sequence was obtained from a woman in her forties or fifties with acute or convalescent COVID-19. In nucleotides, the CDR3 is TGCGCCAGCAGCTTGAGCAGGAATACTAACTATGGCTACACCTTC. Residues: CASSLSRNTNYGYTF. Full variable domain (rest looked up from reference TRBV5-1 and TRBJ1-2): KAGVTQTPRYLIKTRGQQVTLSCSPISGHRSVSWYQQTPGQGLQFLFEYFSETQRNKGNFPGRFSGRQFSNSRSEMNVSTLELGDSALYLCASSLSRNTNYGYTFGSGTRLTVV.